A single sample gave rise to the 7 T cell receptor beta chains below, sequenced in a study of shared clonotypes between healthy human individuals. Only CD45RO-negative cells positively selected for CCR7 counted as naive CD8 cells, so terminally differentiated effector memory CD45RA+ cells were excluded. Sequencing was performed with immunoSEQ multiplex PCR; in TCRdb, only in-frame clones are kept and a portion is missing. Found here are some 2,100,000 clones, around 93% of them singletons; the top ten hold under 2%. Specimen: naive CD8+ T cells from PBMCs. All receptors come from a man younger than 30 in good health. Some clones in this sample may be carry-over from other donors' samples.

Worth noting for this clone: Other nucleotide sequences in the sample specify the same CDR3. The CDR3 sequence is CASSWDGSSYEQYF. For the CDR3, the DNA is TGTGCCAGCAGTTGGGACGGGAGCTCCTACGAGCAGTACTTC. The rearrangement uses TRBV27 and TRBJ2-7, with a weak D call TRBD2 (6 bases). The CDR3 length is 14 residues. The V end lost 4 bases, the J end lost 0 bases, and 10 bases lay between the germline ends. The germline V gene has CDR1 MNHEY and CDR2 SMNVEV (reference sequence).

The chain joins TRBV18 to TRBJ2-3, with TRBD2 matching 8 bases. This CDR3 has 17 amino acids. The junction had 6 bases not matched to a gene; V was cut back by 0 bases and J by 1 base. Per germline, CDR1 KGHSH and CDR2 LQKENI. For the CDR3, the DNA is TGTGCCAGCTCACCACCTCTCGCGGGAGGCGGCACAGATACGCAGTATTTT. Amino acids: CASSPPLAGGGTDTQYF.

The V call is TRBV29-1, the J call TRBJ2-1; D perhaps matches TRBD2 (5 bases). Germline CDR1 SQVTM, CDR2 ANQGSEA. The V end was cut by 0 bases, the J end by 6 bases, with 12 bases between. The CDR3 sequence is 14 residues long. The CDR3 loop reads CSVEDAVRGNEQFF. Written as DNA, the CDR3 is TGCAGCGTTGAAGACGCGGTCCGGGGCAATGAGCAGTTCTTC.

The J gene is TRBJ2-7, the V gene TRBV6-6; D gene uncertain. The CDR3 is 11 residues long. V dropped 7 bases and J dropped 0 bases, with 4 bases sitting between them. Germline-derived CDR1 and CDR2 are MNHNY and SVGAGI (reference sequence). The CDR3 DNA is TGTGCCAGCACCGGCTCCTACGAGCAGTACTTC. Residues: CASTGSYEQYF.

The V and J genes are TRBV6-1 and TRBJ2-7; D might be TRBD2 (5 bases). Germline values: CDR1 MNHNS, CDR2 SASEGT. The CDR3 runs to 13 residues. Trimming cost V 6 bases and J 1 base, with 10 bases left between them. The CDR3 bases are TGTGCCAGCAGGGCCGGGAATTCCTACGAGCAGTACTTC. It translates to CASRAGNSYEQYF.

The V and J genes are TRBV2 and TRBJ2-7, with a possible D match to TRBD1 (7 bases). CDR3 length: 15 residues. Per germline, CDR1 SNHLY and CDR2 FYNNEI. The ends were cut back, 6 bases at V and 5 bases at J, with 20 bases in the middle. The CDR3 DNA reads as TGTGCCAGCAGATCGACAGGGACTGATTTTGACGAGCAGTACTTC. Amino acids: CASRSTGTDFDEQYF.

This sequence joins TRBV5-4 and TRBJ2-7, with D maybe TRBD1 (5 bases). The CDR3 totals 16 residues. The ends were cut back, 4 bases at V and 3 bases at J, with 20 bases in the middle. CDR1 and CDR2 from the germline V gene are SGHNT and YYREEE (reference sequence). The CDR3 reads CASSTITGLEGYEQYF. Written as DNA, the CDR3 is TGTGCCAGCAGCACTATCACAGGCCTCGAAGGCTACGAGCAGTACTTC.